This passage covers 8 T cell receptor beta chains from one sample sequenced in a study of human T cells and chemical hapten exposure. Stated time point: patch test 3, about 24 weeks after DPC sensitization. Documented treatment: therapeutic diphenylcyclopropenone sensitization with weekly scalp DPC. Unfractionated whole blood yielded total RNA. TCRdb reanalysed the RACE reads using MiXCR and keeps one entry per CDR3 protein. The sample has about 39,000 distinct CDR3 sequences, roughly 13% seen once. This specimen consisted of whole blood, obtained in connection with sensitization to the hapten diphenylcyclopropenone (DPC). The receptors derive from a woman aged 40 to 50 with alopecia areata. Some clones in this sample may be carry-over from other donors' samples.

This clonotype has ten or more counts. The chain employs TRBV5-1 and TRBJ2-4; possibly TRBD1 for D (6 bases). This CDR3 contains 16 residues. Trimming pared 0 bases from V and 1 base from J, leaving 11 bases between. Germline V gives CDR1 SGHRS, CDR2 YFSETQ. The CDR3 DNA sequence: TGCGCCAGCAGCTTGGAGGGGGTAGAGGCCAAAAACATTCAGTACTTC. Translated, it gives CASSLEGVEAKNIQYF.

This clonotype occurred many times. This chain joins TRBV18 and TRBJ2-2; D gene unclear. V lost 3 bases and J 1 base, leaving 9 bases between the germline ends. Germline V gene data show CDR1 as KGHSH and CDR2 as LQKENI. The CDR3 has 15 residues. Here the CDR3 DNA reads TGTGCCAGCTCACCGACGACGAGGAACACCGGGGAGCTGTTTTTT. It is translated as CASSPTTRNTGELFF.

V is TRBV7-9 and J is TRBJ1-1, with D unresolved. The CDR3 sequence is 11 residues long. Germline-derived CDR1 and CDR2 are SEHNR and FQNEAQ (reference sequence). V was pared by 6 bases and J by 3 bases, with 5 bases between. CDR3 DNA sequence: TGTGCCAGCAGTCGGTACACTGAAGCTTTCTTT. The encoded protein is CASSRYTEAFF. Full variable domain (outside the CDR3, taken from reference TRBV7-9 and TRBJ1-1): DTGVSQNPRHKITKRGQNVTFRCDPISEHNRLYWYRQTLGQGPEFLTYFQNEAQLEKSRLLSDRFSAERPKGSFSTLEIQRTEQGDSAMYLCASSRYTEAFFGQGTRLTVV.

This clonotype was seen ten or more times. This rearrangement joins TRBV29-1 to TRBJ2-3; no definite D call. This CDR3 has 14 residues. V lost 7 bases, J lost 6 bases, and 20 bases lay in between. CDR1 and CDR2 (germline): SQVTM, ANQGSEA. CDR3 protein: CSARVRVVSDTQYF. CDR3 bases: TGCAGCGCCCGCGTCAGAGTAGTTTCTGATACGCAGTATTTT.

This clonotype was picked up many times. The junction does not match germline at one end; this may be a read error. The chain combines TRBV3-1 with TRBJ2-7, with D perhaps TRBD1 (5 bases). The germline gives CDR1 LGHDT, CDR2 YNNKEL (reference sequence). This CDR3 is 13 amino acids long. CDR3 sequence: CASSQQGYVGNNF. The CDR3 nucleotides are TGTGCCAGCAGCCAACAGGGATATGTGGGGAACAACTTC.

This clonotype was seen a few times. The chain combines TRBV7-9 with TRBJ1-2; D is ambiguous. CDR1 and CDR2 (germline): SEHNR, FQNEAQ (reference sequence). CDR3 length: 13 amino acids. The ends were cut back, 2 bases at V and 0 bases at J, with 4 bases in the middle. This CDR3 reads CASSLQANYGYTF. The CDR3 bases are TGTGCCAGCAGCTTACAGGCTAACTATGGCTACACCTTC.

The genes are TRBV6-5 and TRBJ2-1; TRBD1 might be the D (6 bases). V was pared by 8 bases and J by 8 bases, with 13 bases between. Germline lookup yields CDR1 MNHEY and CDR2 SVGAGI. The CDR3 length is 12 residues. The CDR3 is CASRTGFYEQFF. The CDR3 region has the DNA TGTGCCAGCCGAACAGGGTTCTATGAGCAGTTCTTC.

V usage is TRBV5-1 and J usage is TRBJ1-1; D may be TRBD1 (5 bases). The CDR3 runs 13 residues. In germline, CDR1 is SGHRS, CDR2 YFSETQ. Trimming shortened V by 4 bases and J by 1 base, and 8 bases separated the two germline ends. The chain's CDR3 is CASSATANTEAFF. CDR3 bases: TGCGCCAGCAGCGCGACAGCGAACACTGAAGCTTTCTTT.